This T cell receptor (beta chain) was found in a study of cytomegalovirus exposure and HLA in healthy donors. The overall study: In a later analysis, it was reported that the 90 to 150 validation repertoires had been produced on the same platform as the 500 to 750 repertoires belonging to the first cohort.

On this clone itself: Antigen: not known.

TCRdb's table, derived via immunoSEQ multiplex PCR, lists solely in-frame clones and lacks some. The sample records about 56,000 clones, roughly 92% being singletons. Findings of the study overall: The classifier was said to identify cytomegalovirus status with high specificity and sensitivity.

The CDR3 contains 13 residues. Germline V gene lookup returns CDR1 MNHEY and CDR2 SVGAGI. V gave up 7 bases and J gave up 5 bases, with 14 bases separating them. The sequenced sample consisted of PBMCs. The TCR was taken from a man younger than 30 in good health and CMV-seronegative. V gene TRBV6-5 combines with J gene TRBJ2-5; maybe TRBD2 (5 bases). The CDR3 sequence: CASTAPGSETQYF. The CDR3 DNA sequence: TGTGCCAGCACGGCCCCGGGGTCGGAGACCCAGTACTTC.